These 27 T cell receptor beta chains came from one sample sequenced in a study of cytomegalovirus exposure and HLA in healthy donors (dated by TCRdb to the late 2010s). Libraries were prepared through the immunoSEQ multiplex PCR assay. The multiplex PCR relied on a mix of 60 forward primers for TCR Vbeta segments and 13 reverse primers for TCR Jbeta segments. Held by TCRdb, this immuneACCESS table contains in-frame sequences only and omits some clones. Under half of the omission traces to an unresolved V gene where checked; the cause of the rest is unknown. The sample yields some 150,000 clones; around four fifths were counted once. The ten biggest clones cover under 2% of the sample. Sample: PBMCs. All receptors derive from a young woman in good health and CMV-seronegative.

V usage is TRBV10-3 and J usage is TRBJ1-3, with 9 bases aligning to TRBD1. V dropped 8 bases and J dropped 4; count of bases not matched to a gene: 0. The CDR3 extends over 12 amino acids. The germline gives CDR1 ENHRY, CDR2 SYGVKD. In DNA form, the CDR3 reads TGTGCCATCGGGACAGGGGGAAACACCATATATTTT. Protein sequence: CAIGTGGNTIYF.

The genes are TRBV19 and TRBJ2-1; the D gene is possibly TRBD1 (5 bases). Trimming cost V 6 bases and J 7 bases, with 19 bases left between them. CDR1 is LNHDA and CDR2 is SQIVND in the germline V gene (reference sequence). CDR3 size: 15 residues. In DNA, the CDR3 is TGTGCCAGTAGATCAGGGTTCTTACCAGGTAATGAGCAGTTCTTC. Translating it yields CASRSGFLPGNEQFF. The full variable domain, completed using reference TRBV19 and TRBJ2-1, is DGGITQSPKYLFRKEGQNVTLSCEQNLNHDAMYWYRQDPGQGLRLIYYSQIVNDFQKGDIAEGYSVSREKKESFPLTVTSAQKNPTAFYLCASRSGFLPGNEQFFGPGTRLTVL.

In its sample, this clone was seen once. The gene calls are TRBV6-5 and TRBJ1-2, with 8 bases fitting TRBD1. This CDR3 has 15 amino acids. Germline V gene sequence: CDR1 MNHEY, CDR2 SVGAGI. Trimming cost V 5 bases and J 6 bases; bases outside gene matches: 11. The CDR3 DNA is TGTGCCAGCAGTGTCGACAGGGGTTTTTTGCATGGCTACACCTTC. Translating gives CASSVDRGFLHGYTF.

This clone was found once. This chain uses TRBV28 with TRBJ2-1; 12 bases fit TRBD2. Germline V gene sequence: CDR1 MDHEN, CDR2 SYDVKM. Germline trimming cut 4 bases from V and 9 bases from J; bases unmatched to any gene: 7. The CDR3 runs 15 residues. The CDR3 sequence is CASSSLAGGTSEQFF. DNA for the CDR3: TGTGCCAGCAGTTCACTAGCGGGGGGCACATCTGAGCAGTTCTTC.

This chain joins TRBV25-1 and TRBJ1-4; possibly TRBD1 for D (6 bases). Germline CDR1 and CDR2: MGHDK and SYGVNS. The CDR3 runs 15 residues. Trimming left V 4 bases short and J 4 bases short, with 13 bases between. CDR3 nucleotide sequence: TGTGCCAGCAGTGTCTACAGGGTAAATAATGAAAAACTGTTTTTT. Translation gives CASSVYRVNNEKLFF. Complete variable domain (other parts from reference TRBV25-1 and TRBJ1-4): EADIYQTPRYLVIGTGKKITLECSQTMGHDKMYWYQQDPGMELHLIHYSYGVNSTEKGDLSSESTVSRIRTEHFPLTLESARPSHTSQYLCASSVYRVNNEKLFFGSGTQLSVL.

The chain employs TRBV2 and TRBJ1-4; D is ambiguous. This CDR3 contains 12 residues. Germline V CDR1 and CDR2: SNHLY, FYNNEI. Trimming removed 8 bases at V and 7 bases at J, with 11 bases between. The CDR3 bases are TGTGCCAGCGAGGCAGCGGGTGAAAAACTGTTTTTT. Its translation: CASEAAGEKLFF.

The chain couples TRBV5-1 to TRBJ1-1; possibly TRBD1 for D (6 bases). Per the germline V gene, CDR1 is SGHRS and CDR2 is YFSETQ. Trimming took off 4 bases at V and 4 bases at J, with 11 bases between the two ends. This CDR3 region has 13 residues. The CDR3 region is CASSLRGGTEAFF. The CDR3 DNA follows: TGCGCCAGCAGCCTCAGGGGTGGCACTGAAGCTTTCTTT. The whole variable domain, filled in from reference TRBV5-1 and TRBJ1-1, reads KAGVTQTPRYLIKTRGQQVTLSCSPISGHRSVSWYQQTPGQGLQFLFEYFSETQRNKGNFPGRFSGRQFSNSRSEMNVSTLELGDSALYLCASSLRGGTEAFFGQGTRLTVV.

The V and J genes are TRBV6-1 and TRBJ1-2, with no clear D. The length of the CDR3 is 13 residues. The V gene lost 2 bases and the J gene lost 0 bases, with 4 bases spanning the gap. Germline CDR1 is MNHNS and CDR2 is SASEGT. CDR3 region: CASSERANYGYTF. CDR3 in DNA: TGTGCCAGCAGTGAACGTGCTAACTATGGCTACACCTTC.

CDR3 region: CASRRGQGPDTQYF. CDR3 bases: TGTGCCAGTAGAAGGGGACAGGGTCCAGATACGCAGTATTTT. The chain combines TRBV19 with TRBJ2-3; 9 nucleotides agree with TRBD1. The CDR3 extends over 14 amino acids. Trimming took 6 bases from V and 4 from J; bases not matched to a gene: 5. Germline CDR1 LNHDA, CDR2 SQIVND (reference sequence).

V gene TRBV2 combines with J gene TRBJ2-2; no reliable D call. V was trimmed by 4 bases and J by 5 bases, leaving 11 bases between them. The CDR3 extends over 14 amino acids. Germline CDR1 and CDR2: SNHLY and FYNNEI. This CDR3 reads CASSGGMRTGELFF. CDR3 in DNA: TGTGCCAGCAGTGGCGGTATGCGTACCGGGGAGCTGTTTTTT.

The genes are TRBV4-1 and TRBJ1-6; 7 positions agree with TRBD1. The CDR3 spans 16 residues. Germline assignment: CDR1 MGHRA and CDR2 YSYEKL. The V gene end was trimmed by 1 base and the J gene end by 5 bases; junction bases not matched to a gene: 5. The CDR3 DNA is TGCGCCAGCAGCCAAGGAGGGACAGCCCATAATTCACCCCTCCACTTT. Its translation is CASSQGGTAHNSPLHF.

The genes are TRBV19 and TRBJ1-2; TRBD1 agrees at 7 bases. Germline CDR1 and CDR2: LNHDA and SQIVND (reference sequence). J was trimmed by 2 bases and V by 0 bases; bases with no gene match: 6. The CDR3 totals 16 residues. CDR3: CASSIEGGPLNYGYTF. The DNA of the CDR3 is TGTGCCAGTAGTATAGAAGGGGGCCCACTCAACTATGGCTACACCTTC.

The gene calls are TRBV28 and TRBJ2-5; 8 nucleotides agree with TRBD2. The CDR3 extends over 16 amino acids. CDR1 is MDHEN and CDR2 is SYDVKM in the germline V gene. V dropped 4 bases and J dropped 2; count of bases not matched to a gene: 9. CDR3: CASSSRRGGRQETQYF. CDR3 DNA sequence: TGTGCCAGCAGTTCTCGTCGGGGGGGTCGGCAAGAGACCCAGTACTTC.

This clone was recorded a few times. The rearrangement uses TRBV7-6 and TRBJ2-3; 7 nucleotides line up with TRBD1. The CDR3 length is 15 residues. Germline V lookup: CDR1 SGHVS, CDR2 FNYEAQ. Trimming took 5 bases from V and 2 from J; bases not matched to a gene: 7. The CDR3 DNA reads as TGTGCCAGCAGCCCGGGACAGATAATCACAGATACGCAGTATTTT. Protein sequence: CASSPGQIITDTQYF.

This clone has just one count. The rearrangement joins TRBV5-4 to TRBJ2-2, with TRBD2 matching over 7 bases. The V gene end was trimmed by 3 bases and the J gene end by 7 bases; junction bases not matched to a gene: 9. This CDR3 spans 15 amino acids. Germline assignment: CDR1 SGHNT and CDR2 YYREEE (reference sequence). CDR3 residues: CASSYLGGSGGELFF. CDR3 sequence (DNA): TGTGCCAGCAGCTATTTGGGGGGGTCTGGCGGGGAGCTGTTTTTT.

Only one count was recorded for this clone. The J gene is TRBJ1-1, the V gene TRBV19; D remains ambiguous. The CDR3 has 13 residues. Trimming left V 7 bases short and J 6 bases short, with 15 bases between. Germline CDR1 LNHDA, CDR2 SQIVND (reference sequence). CDR3 loop: CASTETPVAEAFF. CDR3 DNA: TGTGCCAGTACCGAAACCCCGGTGGCTGAAGCTTTCTTT.

This clone turned up a few times. The V gene is TRBV5-5, the J gene TRBJ1-3; D is undetermined. CDR3 length equals 16 residues. Deletions cut 4 bases from V and 0 bases from J, with 14 bases between. CDR1 is SGHKS, CDR2 YYEKEE, per germline (reference sequence). The CDR3: CASSHLAYLSGNTIYF. Here the CDR3 DNA reads TGTGCCAGCAGCCACCTTGCCTACCTCTCTGGAAACACCATATATTTT.

The V call is TRBV7-9, the J call TRBJ1-4, with 9 nucleotides matching TRBD1. The germline V gene has CDR1 SEHNR and CDR2 FQNEAQ (reference sequence). The CDR3 is made up of 16 amino acids. J was trimmed by 8 bases and V by 1 base; bases with no gene match: 8. DNA of the CDR3: TGTGCCAGCAGCTTAGTCCGGGACAGGGAAGGGGAAAAACTGTTTTTT. Translation gives CASSLVRDREGEKLFF.

V gene TRBV6-1 combines with J gene TRBJ1-2, with D hard to call. V lost 2 bases to trimming and J lost 7 bases, with 14 bases between them. The germline V gene encodes CDR1 MNHNS and CDR2 SASEGT. There are 14 residues in the CDR3. The CDR3 loop is CASSEFGVFSGYTF. The CDR3 DNA reads as TGTGCCAGCAGTGAATTCGGGGTGTTCAGTGGCTACACCTTC.

V usage is TRBV27 and J usage is TRBJ1-3, with D unclear. V lost 1 base, J lost 8 bases, and 9 bases lay in between. This CDR3 is built from 13 residues. The V gene's germline CDR1 is MNHEY and CDR2 SMNVEV (reference sequence). The CDR3 DNA is TGTGCCAGCAGTTTATTCGAAGGAGACACCATATATTTT. Its translation is CASSLFEGDTIYF.

This sequence joins TRBV6-1 and TRBJ2-6; D might be TRBD1 (5 bases). The ends were cut back, 6 bases at V and 1 base at J, with 7 bases in the middle. The CDR3 is 14 residues long. Germline values: CDR1 MNHNS, CDR2 SASEGT. The CDR3 spells CASRDISGANVLTF. The CDR3 nucleotides are TGTGCCAGCAGGGACATATCTGGGGCCAACGTCCTGACTTTC.

J is TRBJ1-2 and V is TRBV10-3; D is unresolved. This CDR3 contains 12 residues. CDR1 and CDR2 (germline): ENHRY, SYGVKD. The V and J ends lost 3 bases and 8 bases respectively, with 10 bases between them. The CDR3 loop is CAISEELLGYTF. DNA of the CDR3: TGTGCCATCAGTGAAGAGCTTCTAGGCTACACCTTC.

This chain links TRBV5-1 with TRBJ1-1; weak D call: TRBD1 (5 bases). V gave up 1 base and J gave up 1 base, with 8 bases separating them. The CDR3 has 14 residues. CDR1 is SGHRS, CDR2 YFSETQ, per germline. In nucleotides, the CDR3 is TGCGCCAGCAGCTTGAGGGGCCAGAACACTGAAGCTTTCTTT. Its translation is CASSLRGQNTEAFF.

V and J are TRBV6-1 and TRBJ1-2, with D perhaps matching TRBD1 (5 bases). The CDR3 has 15 amino acids. CDR1 is MNHNS, CDR2 SASEGT, per germline. V was cut by 9 bases and J by 0 bases, with 17 bases left in between. CDR3 sequence reads: CASTDQGFANYGYTF. DNA of the CDR3: TGTGCCAGTACTGATCAGGGATTTGCTAACTATGGCTACACCTTC.

The J gene is TRBJ1-5, the V gene TRBV10-3; the D gene is possibly TRBD1 (5 bases). The V end was cut by 6 bases, the J end by 1 base, with 16 bases between. The CDR3 is 16 amino acids. The germline gives CDR1 ENHRY, CDR2 SYGVKD. Here the CDR3 DNA reads TGTGCCATCAGCGGAGGGGCGTTAAGCAGCAATCAGCCCCAGCATTTT. Protein product: CAISGGALSSNQPQHF.

The CDR3 reads CASSPRTGPNSPLHF. In DNA form, the CDR3 reads TGTGCCAGCAGCCCCAGGACAGGGCCTAATTCACCCCTCCACTTT. J is TRBJ1-6 and V is TRBV6-1, with TRBD1 matching 8 bases. V gave up 6 bases and J gave up 6 bases; unmatched junction bases: 7. Germline CDR1 reads MNHNS; CDR2 reads SASEGT. CDR3 size: 15 residues.

This clone has just a few counts. The chain is built from TRBV19 and TRBJ1-2; D call uncertain. The CDR3 is 12 amino acids. Trimming shortened V by 6 bases and J by 8 bases, and 13 bases separated the two germline ends. Per the germline V gene, CDR1 is LNHDA and CDR2 is SQIVND (reference sequence). For the CDR3, the DNA is TGTGCCAGTAGAACACTTGGGAGCGGCTACACCTTC. Its protein product is CASRTLGSGYTF.